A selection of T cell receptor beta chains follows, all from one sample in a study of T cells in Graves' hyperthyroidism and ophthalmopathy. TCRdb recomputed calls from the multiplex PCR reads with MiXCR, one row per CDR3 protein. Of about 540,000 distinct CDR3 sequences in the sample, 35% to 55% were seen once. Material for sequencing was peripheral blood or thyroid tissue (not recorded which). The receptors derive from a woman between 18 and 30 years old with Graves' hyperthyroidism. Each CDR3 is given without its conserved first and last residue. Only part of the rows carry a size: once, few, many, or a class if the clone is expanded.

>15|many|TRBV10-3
AISESVTSGRLETQY
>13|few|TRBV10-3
ASTLTPSVSYEQY
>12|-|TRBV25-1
ASSPRGQGTPQH
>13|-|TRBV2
ASSEPSGRANEQF
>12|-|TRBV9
ASSLGRGGNVLT
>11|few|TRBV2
ASKVAGGQPQH
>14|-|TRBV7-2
ASTPLLRTATYEQY
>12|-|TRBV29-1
SVMAGELFNEQY
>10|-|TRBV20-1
SAEGPQETQY
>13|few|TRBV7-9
ASSVDGAGTDTQY
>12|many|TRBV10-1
ASSESRMGGREN
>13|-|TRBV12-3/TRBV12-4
ASRSKAGVRDEQY
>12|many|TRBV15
ATSVLSGTYEQY
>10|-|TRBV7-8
ASTPRAYEQY
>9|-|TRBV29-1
SLGGSDGYT
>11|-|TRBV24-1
ATSDSMGNTIY
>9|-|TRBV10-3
AITPGEKLF
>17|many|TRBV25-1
ASSDRRTSPFRGANVLT
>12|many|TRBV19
ASSTRQRSYEQY
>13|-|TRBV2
ATTPEGGSGNTIY
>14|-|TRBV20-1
SARDGDWGTIYEQY
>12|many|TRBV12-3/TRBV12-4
ASSWGTKAETQY
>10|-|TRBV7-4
ASSLGGTGQY
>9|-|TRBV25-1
ASSTSGEQY
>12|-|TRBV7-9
ASSAVANGNTIY
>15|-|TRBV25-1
ASSLKPGTIRNEKLF
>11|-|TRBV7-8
ASNLAGGETQY
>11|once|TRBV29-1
SARQGHGQPQH
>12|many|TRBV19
ASSIVGPRAPVH
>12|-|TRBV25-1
ASSHYGTDYGYT
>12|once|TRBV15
ATSRGVGQETQY
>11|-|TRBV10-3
AISARGEETQY
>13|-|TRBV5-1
ASSEGQGRAYEQY
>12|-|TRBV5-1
ASSLEGSAFRGD
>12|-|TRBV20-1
SASRVTGNTEAF
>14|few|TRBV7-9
ASSLGLAQRGETQY
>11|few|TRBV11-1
ASSGQGFYGYT
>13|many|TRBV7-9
ASTKAGTISPGYT
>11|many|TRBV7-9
AQDRSTNYGYT
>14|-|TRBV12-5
ASGLVEGRGHQPQH
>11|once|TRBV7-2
ASSATVDTEAF
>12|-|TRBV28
ASSVLGGIREQY
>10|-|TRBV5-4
ASSLYRETQH
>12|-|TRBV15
ATSRPGTGNEQY
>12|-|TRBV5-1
ASSEGSWNTEAF
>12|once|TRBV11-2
ASSLVYGGNTIY
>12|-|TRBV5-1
ASSSARDHYGYT
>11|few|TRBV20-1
SASDRVVNTIY
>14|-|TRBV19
ASSVRDGSSGNTIY
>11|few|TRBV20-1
SAARAANSPLH
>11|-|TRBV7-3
ASSFYAGDTQY
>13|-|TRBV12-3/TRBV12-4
ASSSVTGWFYEQY
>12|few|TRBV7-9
ASSYTGLSYEQY
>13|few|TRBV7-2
ASSSGLTGTYEQY
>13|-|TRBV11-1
ASSPGQGASDTQY